The 21 T cell receptor beta chains given below trace back to one sample, sequenced in a study of cytomegalovirus exposure and HLA in healthy donors. Vbeta (60) and Jbeta (13) primers were used in the PCR. This table comes from immunoSEQ multiplex PCR, and its TCRdb copy is limited to in-frame clones, with some not included. The data show about 120,000 clones, 60% to 85% seen once. Sequencing was performed on PBMCs. The receptors stem from a middle-aged woman in good health and CMV-seropositive.

This rearrangement joins TRBV27 to TRBJ2-7; D possibly corresponds to TRBD2 (5 bases). Germline V gene lookup returns CDR1 MNHEY and CDR2 SMNVEV (reference sequence). Trimming pared 3 bases from V and 0 bases from J, leaving 12 bases between. The CDR3 runs 15 residues. The DNA of the CDR3 is TGTGCCAGCAGTTTTCGTGCGGGCCTCTCCTACGAGCAGTACTTC. It translates to CASSFRAGLSYEQYF.

The V and J genes are TRBV5-1 and TRBJ2-1, with 11 nucleotides matching TRBD2. CDR1 and CDR2 (germline): SGHRS, YFSETQ. The CDR3 is made up of 15 amino acids. The junction had 6 bases not matched to a gene; V was cut back by 4 bases and J by 6 bases. CDR3 sequence (DNA): TGCGCCAGCAGCACCTTAGCGGGAGGGCCCAATGAGCAGTTCTTC. Translating gives CASSTLAGGPNEQFF.

The chain has TRBV5-6 and TRBJ1-5; 8 positions match TRBD1. V shed 7 bases, J shed 2 bases, and the junction held 11 bases outside the gene matches. The CDR3 runs to 16 residues. Germline CDR1 is SGHDT and CDR2 is YYEEEE. The CDR3 DNA sequence: TGTGCCAGCGCTTCTCAGGGGGCGGCGGGCAATCAGCCCCAGCATTTT. It translates to CASASQGAAGNQPQHF.

This chain uses TRBV9 with TRBJ2-1, with D possibly being TRBD1 (6 bases). CDR1 SGDLS and CDR2 YYNGEE come from the germline V gene. This CDR3 is 15 amino acids long. The V end was cut by 4 bases, the J end by 3 bases, with 14 bases between. The CDR3 bases are TGTGCCAGCAGCCTATCTAACAGGGACTACAATGAGCAGTTCTTC. As protein: CASSLSNRDYNEQFF.

This chain links TRBV6-5 with TRBJ1-5, with TRBD1 as a possible D gene (5 bases). CDR1 is MNHEY and CDR2 is SVGAGI in the germline V gene. The CDR3 is 13 residues long. Trimming took off 6 bases at V and 5 bases at J, with 11 bases between the two ends. CDR3 DNA: TGTGCCAGCAGGGGCAGGGTAGATCAGCCCCAGCATTTT. Its protein product is CASRGRVDQPQHF.

V usage is TRBV29-1 and J usage is TRBJ1-6; D possibly corresponds to TRBD1 (6 bases). This CDR3 contains 14 residues. Germline V CDR1 and CDR2: SQVTM, ANQGSEA. V gave up 5 bases and J gave up 2 bases, with 10 bases separating them. Here the CDR3 reads CSVRGDTYNSPLHF. The CDR3 DNA reads TGCAGCGTTCGGGGGGACACCTATAATTCACCCCTCCACTTT.

J is TRBJ2-7 and V is TRBV20-1; no reliable D call. The CDR3 contains 11 residues. CDR1 DFQATT and CDR2 SNEGSKA come from the germline V gene (reference sequence). Trimming left V 6 bases short and J 4 bases short, with 10 bases between. CDR3 region: CSAAEEYEQYF. CDR3 sequence (DNA): TGCAGTGCCGCCGAAGAGTACGAGCAGTACTTC.

The chain combines TRBV5-6 with TRBJ2-3, with 7 bases matching TRBD2. This CDR3 is 15 amino acids long. Trimming removed 0 bases from V and 1 base from J; junction bases left unmatched: 2. Germline V CDR1 and CDR2: SGHDT, YYEEEE. For the CDR3, the DNA is TGTGCCAGCAGCTTGGTTCTAGCGGGCACAGATACGCAGTATTTT. It codes for CASSLVLAGTDTQYF.

On this clone itself: Germline and junction disagree at one end, which may indicate a read error. This chain uses TRBV7-9 with TRBJ2-3, with no clear D. The CDR3 totals 10 residues. Germline CDR1 and CDR2: SEHNR and FQNEAQ (reference sequence). The CDR3 nucleotides are TGTGCCAGCCAGGCAGAGACGCAGTATTTT. It encodes CASQAETQYF.

CDR3 sequence: CASSALDSYEQYF. The CDR3 DNA reads TGCGCCAGCAGTGCCCTAGACTCCTACGAGCAGTACTTC. This chain links TRBV10-2 with TRBJ2-7; D call uncertain. Germline loops: CDR1 WSHSY, CDR2 SAAADI. The CDR3 covers 13 residues. The germline V and J ends were trimmed by 4 bases and 0 bases, with 7 bases remaining between them.

V is TRBV29-1 and J is TRBJ2-7; the match to TRBD1 covers 9 bases. CDR3 length: 13 residues. CDR1 is SQVTM, CDR2 ANQGSEA, per germline. V shed 6 bases, J shed 4 bases, and the junction held 7 bases outside the gene matches. As DNA, the CDR3 is TGCAGCGTGGTCGACAGGGGGGGTTACGAGCAGTACTTC. Translating it yields CSVVDRGGYEQYF.

This sequence joins TRBV18 and TRBJ2-3; TRBD2 matches at 11 bases. Trimming at V came to 6 bases and at J to 4 bases, leaving 6 bases not matched to a gene. The CDR3 totals 15 residues. Germline V lookup: CDR1 KGHSH, CDR2 LQKENI. The CDR3 loop reads CASSLAGGHPDTQYF. The CDR3 DNA reads TGTGCCAGCTCTCTAGCGGGAGGCCACCCAGATACGCAGTATTTT.

For the CDR3, the DNA is TGTGCCAGCAGCCCGAGGGGACTAGCGAACACCGGGGAGCTGTTTTTT. It translates to CASSPRGLANTGELFF. The chain uses TRBV4-2 and TRBJ2-2, with 8 bases that match TRBD2. There are 16 residues in the CDR3. V lost 4 bases, J lost 0 bases, and 4 bases stayed unmatched. Germline V gene data show CDR1 as LGHNA and CDR2 as YNFKEQ.

This chain links TRBV2 with TRBJ2-3; 9 bases fit TRBD2. The CDR3 contains 18 residues. Trimming took 6 bases from V and 0 from J; bases not matched to a gene: 13. Germline V gene lookup returns CDR1 SNHLY and CDR2 FYNNEI. CDR3 in amino acids: CASSKSHVAGESTDTQYF. CDR3 nucleotides: TGTGCCAGCAGCAAAAGTCACGTAGCGGGAGAAAGCACAGATACGCAGTATTTT.

V and J are TRBV5-4 and TRBJ2-5, with a possible D match to TRBD2 (6 bases). Looked up from germline, CDR1 is SGHNT and CDR2 is YYREEE (reference sequence). The V gene lost 5 bases and the J gene lost 5 bases, with 19 bases spanning the gap. The CDR3 runs to 15 residues. In nucleotides, the CDR3 is TGTGCCAGCAGTCCTAATGGAGGGGTCGGGGAGACCCAGTACTTC. Translated: CASSPNGGVGETQYF.

The chain carries TRBV7-9 and TRBJ1-6, with 7 bases matching TRBD1. Germline CDR1 is SEHNR and CDR2 is FQNEAQ (reference sequence). The CDR3 is 15 amino acids. V was clipped by 5 bases and J by 10 bases; unmatched bases: 11. The CDR3 here is CASSPDTQGGSPLHF. CDR3 coding DNA: TGTGCCAGCAGCCCAGACACCCAGGGGGGATCACCCCTCCACTTT.

The chain recombines TRBV13 with TRBJ2-7; TRBD2 matches 10 bases. The CDR3 spans 16 residues. Germline V gives CDR1 PRHDT, CDR2 FYEKMQ (reference sequence). V lost 0 bases, J lost 3 bases, and 5 bases stayed unmatched. The CDR3 loop reads CASSLGLAGVNYEQYF. The CDR3 DNA reads as TGTGCCAGCAGCTTAGGCCTAGCGGGAGTTAACTACGAGCAGTACTTC.

This rearrangement joins TRBV12-5 to TRBJ1-2; 10 nucleotides agree with TRBD1. CDR3 length: 19 residues. The trim removed 3 bases at V and 2 bases at J, leaving 15 bases unmatched. CDR1 is LGHNT and CDR2 is FRNRAP in the germline V gene. The CDR3, as DNA: TGTGCTAGTGGTTTCACGCTCAGGGGGACAGGGGAGATCAACTATGGCTACACCTTC. This codes for CASGFTLRGTGEINYGYTF.

The chain combines TRBV7-6 with TRBJ2-7, with a weak D call TRBD2 (5 bases). The germline V gene has CDR1 SGHVS and CDR2 FNYEAQ. This CDR3 has 14 residues. Trimming left V 3 bases short and J 2 bases short, with 11 bases between. CDR3 DNA: TGTGCCAGCAGCTTTGGGAGCGGCCCCTACGAGCAGTACTTC. Translated: CASSFGSGPYEQYF.

J is TRBJ1-1 and V is TRBV10-3; 8 bases map to TRBD1. V shed 6 bases and J 2 bases; nucleotides not matched to a gene: 2. CDR3 length: 13 residues. In germline, CDR1 is ENHRY, CDR2 SYGVKD. The CDR3 region has the DNA TGTGCCATCAGGGACAGGGTAAACACTGAAGCTTTCTTT. It codes for CAIRDRVNTEAFF.

The V and J genes are TRBV7-9 and TRBJ1-2; D remains unclear. Germline CDR1 and CDR2: SEHNR and FQNEAQ (reference sequence). The CDR3 is made up of 13 amino acids. V gave up 7 bases and J gave up 12 bases, with 21 bases separating them. Here the CDR3 DNA reads TGTGCCAGCACTATGACGGTTGGAACGGCGGACACCTTC. This sequence encodes CASTMTVGTADTF.